A single T cell receptor (beta chain) is shown here with its context. The data stem from a study of shared clonotypes between healthy human individuals. In the study overall: Donors had three CD4 naive, three CD4 memory, two CD8 naive and one CD8 memory plate apiece.

Division of CD4+ cells produced a CD45RA+ naive subset and a CD45RA-negative memory subset. Every subset's genomic DNA went evenly onto several immunoSEQ plates. In replicate PCRs of sorted subsets, approximately 210 ng DNA, some 28,000 T cell genomes, was used. The protocol was immunoSEQ multiplex PCR, while the TCRdb copy is restricted to in-frame clones and leaves out a portion. There are around 940,000 clones in the sample; around three quarters occur only once, and over 1.3% lies in the top ten. The trim removed 1 base at V and 7 bases at J, leaving 9 bases unmatched. Germline lookup yields CDR1 SGHVS and CDR2 FNYEAQ. This CDR3 is 16 amino acids long.

Material: memory CD4+ T cells sorted from blood. The subset: CD45RA-negative fraction. The receptor was derived from a man between 18 and 35 years old in good health. This chain joins TRBV7-6 and TRBJ1-4; the match to TRBD1 covers 7 bases. The CDR3 DNA reads as TGTGCCAGCAGCTTAGGTTTAGGGGGCACGGCTGAAAAACTGTTTTTT. It is translated as CASSLGLGGTAEKLFF.